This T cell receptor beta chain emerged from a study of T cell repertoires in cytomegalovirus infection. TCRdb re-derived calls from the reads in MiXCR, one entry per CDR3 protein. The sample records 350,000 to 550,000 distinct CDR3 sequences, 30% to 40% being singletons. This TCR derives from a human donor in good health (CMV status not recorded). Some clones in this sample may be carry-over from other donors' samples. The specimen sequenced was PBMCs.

CDR3 loop: CASSQERSGFSDYGYTF. The CDR3 DNA reads as TGCGCCAGCAGCCAAGAGAGGTCCGGGTTTTCGGACTATGGCTACACCTTC. The gene calls are TRBV4-1 and TRBJ1-2; no reliable D call. This CDR3 spans 17 amino acids. Germline V CDR1 and CDR2: MGHRA, YSYEKL. V gave up 0 bases and J gave up 3 bases, with 17 bases separating them.